This T cell receptor (beta chain) comes out of a study of Ad26.COV2.S vaccination and SARS-CoV-2 variants. Turning to the study itself: Donor was one of the participants in the Ad26.COV2.S arm of the COV1001 trial. Recipients of Ad26.COV2.S got it intramuscularly, once or twice 56 days apart.

This clone was observed once. The antigen remains undetermined. The treatment was: roughly 19 received Ad26.COV2.S at low or high dose, single or two shots; about 5 received placebo; per-sample allocation not given. Sampling happened 63 days after the first vaccine or placebo injection. An Ad26 vector that expressed Wuhan-strain SARS-CoV-2 spike constituted the vaccine. TCRdb's table, derived via immunoSEQ multiplex PCR, lists solely in-frame clones and lacks some. Here the sample spans 300,000 to 400,000 clones, 85% being singletons. Whole-study results and caveats: While placebo recipients had lower spike-specific TCR breadth, vaccine recipients had more.

The germline V gene has CDR1 LNHDA and CDR2 SQIVND (reference sequence). The V end was cut by 9 bases, the J end by 2 bases, with 10 bases between. This CDR3 contains 12 residues. V usage is TRBV19 and J usage is TRBJ1-2; perhaps TRBD1 as D (6 bases). The sample consisted of peripheral blood, taken in a trial of Ad26.COV2.S vaccine versus placebo. This TCR was sampled from a person aged 18-60 years who received the Ad26.COV2.S COVID-19 vaccine or a placebo. The CDR3 here is CARGGVNYGYTF. In nucleotides, the CDR3 is TGTGCCAGAGGGGGTGTCAACTATGGCTACACCTTC.